These 23 T cell receptor beta chains originate from one sample sequenced in a study of blood T cell repertoires in COVID-19. The table came from immunoSEQ multiplex PCR; TCRdb's copy has only in-frame clones and leaves some out. The sample has 65,000 to 95,000 clones; approximately 90% are singletons. Sequencing was performed on peripheral blood. The receptor source for this set is a man between 65 and 79 years old with active or convalescent COVID-19.

The chain is built from TRBV19 and TRBJ1-1; D is undetermined. Germline CDR1 is LNHDA and CDR2 is SQIVND (reference sequence). Trimming left V 4 bases short and J 1 base short, with 7 bases between. There are 13 residues in the CDR3. CDR3 bases: TGTGCCAGTAGTAGCACACCGAACACTGAAGCTTTCTTT. Amino acids: CASSSTPNTEAFF.

This chain joins TRBV5-5 and TRBJ1-2, with no clear D. Trimming removed 2 bases from V and 8 bases from J, with 19 bases in between. The germline CDR1 and CDR2 sequences are SGHKS and YYEKEE (reference sequence). The CDR3 extends over 15 amino acids. The CDR3 nucleotides read TGTGCCAGCAGCTTCCTTTCGGGAACTCTTAGAGGCTACACCTTC. This sequence encodes CASSFLSGTLRGYTF.

J is TRBJ1-3 and V is TRBV18; a possible D gene is TRBD1 (6 bases). V gave up 1 base and J gave up 0 bases, with 19 bases separating them. CDR1 is KGHSH and CDR2 is LQKENI in the germline V gene. The CDR3 runs 19 residues. CDR3 sequence reads: CASSPRQVSIADSGNTIYF. The CDR3 nucleotides are TGTGCCAGCTCACCACGACAGGTTTCTATCGCCGACTCTGGAAACACCATATATTTT.

The V gene is TRBV6-2 or TRBV6-3, the J gene TRBJ1-2; maybe TRBD1 (6 bases). CDR1 MNHEY and CDR2 SVGEGT come from the germline V gene. Trimming took off 4 bases at V and 10 bases at J, with 25 bases between the two ends. The CDR3 has 16 residues. CDR3 in amino acids: CASSSAGTPINRDYTF. CDR3 bases: TGTGCCAGCAGTTCGGCCGGGACACCAATAAATCGCGACTACACCTTC.

The V and J genes are TRBV7-9 and TRBJ2-1; possibly TRBD2 for D (5 bases). Trimming took 7 bases from V and 6 from J, leaving 10 bases between them. The germline V gene encodes CDR1 SEHNR and CDR2 FQNEAQ (reference sequence). The CDR3 runs 12 residues. The CDR3 loop is CASTGSVNEQFF. The CDR3 nucleotides read TGTGCCAGCACGGGGAGCGTCAATGAGCAGTTCTTC.

The rearrangement links TRBV5-1 to TRBJ2-2; tentatively, D is TRBD1 (5 bases). This CDR3 is 14 amino acids long. Looked up from germline, CDR1 is SGHRS and CDR2 is YFSETQ. V was shortened by 9 bases and J by 2 bases, with 14 bases between the two germline ends. In DNA form, the CDR3 reads TGCGCCACCCGACAGACACAAAACACCGGGGAGCTGTTTTTT. Translated, it gives CATRQTQNTGELFF.

V usage is TRBV23-1 and J usage is TRBJ1-5; 7 bases match TRBD1. TRBV23-1 qualifies as an ORF whose function is uncertain. The CDR3 is made up of 18 amino acids. J lost 4 bases, V lost 4 bases, and 16 bases had no gene match. This CDR3 reads CASSPRLALQGQNQPQHF. The CDR3 bases are TGCGCCAGCAGTCCTCGACTGGCTTTGCAGGGACAGAATCAGCCCCAGCATTTT.

This clone was found once. The chain links TRBV12-3 or TRBV12-4 to TRBJ1-5; D ambiguous. The V end was cut by 3 bases, the J end by 4 bases, with 7 bases between. The CDR3 is 13 amino acids. The CDR3 coding sequence is TGTGCCAGCAGTTTCATGGAGAATCAGCCCCAGCATTTT. This encodes CASSFMENQPQHF.

This chain uses TRBV11-3 with TRBJ1-1; D not resolved. V was shortened by 3 bases and J by 0 bases, with 5 bases between the two germline ends. This CDR3 is 13 amino acids long. Germline CDR1 is SGHNT and CDR2 is YENEEA. The CDR3 sequence: CASSLQVNTEAFF. As DNA, the CDR3 is TGTGCCAGCAGCTTGCAGGTGAACACTGAAGCTTTCTTT.

The sample holds a few counts of this clone. This rearrangement joins TRBV6-5 to TRBJ2-7; tentative D call: TRBD2 (7 bases). V dropped 6 bases and J dropped 5 bases, with 17 bases sitting between them. The germline V gene encodes CDR1 MNHEY and CDR2 SVGAGI. The CDR3 contains 14 residues. The CDR3: CASSLWGRENEQYF. CDR3 DNA: TGTGCCAGCAGCCTTTGGGGGCGGGAGAACGAGCAGTACTTC.

This chain joins TRBV19 and TRBJ2-3; TRBD2 matches at 11 bases. The CDR3 totals 13 residues. The germline V gene encodes CDR1 LNHDA and CDR2 SQIVND (reference sequence). V dropped 5 bases and J dropped 8; count of bases not matched to a gene: 3. Written as DNA, the CDR3 is TGTGCCAGTAGTCCCGGGACTAGCGGTACGCAGTATTTT. It translates to CASSPGTSGTQYF. The full variable domain, with the rest looked up from reference TRBV19 and TRBJ2-3, is DGGITQSPKYLFRKEGQNVTLSCEQNLNHDAMYWYRQDPGQGLRLIYYSQIVNDFQKGDIAEGYSVSREKKESFPLTVTSAQKNPTAFYLCASSPGTSGTQYFGPGTRLTVL.

This clone was seen only once. The rearrangement joins TRBV5-4 to TRBJ2-1; D is possibly TRBD1 (7 bases). Trimming cost V 4 bases and J 8 bases, with 19 bases left between them. The CDR3 contains 15 residues. Germline CDR1 and CDR2: SGHNT and YYREEE (reference sequence). The CDR3 region has the DNA TGTGCCAGCAGCCCGGGGGACAGCCTAGGGCATGAGCAGTTCTTC. Residues: CASSPGDSLGHEQFF.

This sequence joins TRBV7-2 and TRBJ2-5, with no clear D. The V gene's germline CDR1 is SGHTA and CDR2 FQGNSA. Trimming shortened V by 4 bases and J by 2 bases, and 17 bases separated the two germline ends. This CDR3 spans 16 amino acids. The CDR3 loop is CASSSPLPGTQETQYF. Here the CDR3 DNA reads TGTGCCAGCAGCTCCCCTCTTCCCGGTACGCAAGAGACCCAGTACTTC.

This clone has just one count. V is TRBV10-3 and J is TRBJ2-4, with D possibly TRBD2 on 6 matching bases. The CDR3 contains 17 residues. Per germline, CDR1 ENHRY and CDR2 SYGVKD. Trimming stripped 2 bases from V and 0 bases from J, with 14 bases between. CDR3 loop: CAISERVAASAKNIQYF. As DNA, the CDR3 is TGTGCCATCAGTGAGCGAGTAGCGGCCTCAGCCAAAAACATTCAGTACTTC.

In this sample, this clone turned up a few times. The V gene is TRBV19, the J gene TRBJ1-6; no definite D call. Germline V lookup: CDR1 LNHDA, CDR2 SQIVND (reference sequence). V shed 3 bases and J shed 8 bases, with 14 bases lying between them. The CDR3 sequence is 15 residues long. The CDR3 coding sequence is TGTGCCAGTAGTATCCGGGAGGTACGGTATTCACCCCTCCACTTT. Encoded protein: CASSIREVRYSPLHF.

This sequence joins TRBV11-2 and TRBJ1-4; TRBD1 matches at 8 bases. This CDR3 region has 14 residues. From germline, CDR1 is SGHAT and CDR2 FQNNGV. V lost 6 bases, J lost 10 bases, and 10 bases stayed unmatched. In DNA form, the CDR3 reads TGTGCCAGCAGTTCCGGGACAGGAAGTGGAAAACTGTTTTTT. Translated, it gives CASSSGTGSGKLFF.

The chain combines TRBV2 with TRBJ2-5; 8 nucleotides match TRBD2. J gave up 5 bases and V 8 bases, and 10 bases lay outside the gene matches. The germline CDR1 and CDR2 sequences are SNHLY and FYNNEI. The CDR3 is 14 residues long. As DNA, the CDR3 is TGTGCCAGCGAAGTCCGGGGGGGCCGGGAGACCCAGTACTTC. Amino acids: CASEVRGGRETQYF.

Only one count was recorded for this clone. The chain uses TRBV4-1 and TRBJ2-7; TRBD1 aligns across 12 bases. CDR1 is MGHRA, CDR2 YSYEKL, per germline. The CDR3 is 15 amino acids. J gave up 3 bases and V 3 bases, and 3 bases lay outside the gene matches. The CDR3 DNA is TGCGCCAGCAGCCAGGGACAGGGGGCTAGCTACGAGCAGTACTTC. This codes for CASSQGQGASYEQYF.

This chain joins TRBV24-1 and TRBJ2-1; D uncertain. The V end was cut by 5 bases, the J end by 10 bases, with 11 bases between. The CDR3 totals 12 residues. Germline values: CDR1 KGHDR, CDR2 SFDVKD. This CDR3 reads CATSAFSREQFF. CDR3 DNA: TGTGCCACCAGTGCCTTCTCGCGGGAGCAGTTCTTC.

The V gene is TRBV15, the J gene TRBJ1-3, with D maybe TRBD1 (6 bases). The CDR3 covers 15 residues. V was shortened by 1 base and J by 4 bases, with 11 bases between the two germline ends. The V gene's germline CDR1 is LNHNV and CDR2 YYDKDF (reference sequence). The CDR3 protein is CATSRAEGEGNTIYF. DNA for the CDR3: TGTGCCACCAGCAGAGCAGAGGGGGAGGGAAACACCATATATTTT.

The rearrangement joins TRBV7-2 to TRBJ2-5; TRBD2 might be the D (6 bases). The germline V gene encodes CDR1 SGHTA and CDR2 FQGNSA. Deletions cut 2 bases from V and 4 bases from J, with 8 bases between. The CDR3 loop spans 13 amino acids. The CDR3 reads CASSLPGVETQYF. The CDR3 DNA sequence: TGTGCCAGCAGCTTACCGGGAGTAGAGACCCAGTACTTC.

V usage is TRBV19 and J usage is TRBJ1-4; the D gene is possibly TRBD1 (6 bases). From germline, CDR1 is LNHDA and CDR2 SQIVND (reference sequence). The ends were cut back, 6 bases at V and 4 bases at J, with 12 bases in the middle. CDR3 length: 14 residues. CDR3 loop: CASRAGTNNEKLFF. The CDR3 nucleotides read TGTGCCAGTAGAGCCGGGACAAATAATGAAAAACTGTTTTTT.

The genes are TRBV19 and TRBJ1-2; 8 bases match TRBD1. Losses at the gene ends were 3 bases for V and 4 bases for J; bases not matched to a gene: 7. CDR3 length equals 15 residues. Germline V gives CDR1 LNHDA, CDR2 SQIVND (reference sequence). The CDR3 spells CASSIPGTGLYGYTF. The CDR3 DNA reads TGTGCCAGTAGTATCCCCGGGACAGGACTCTATGGCTACACCTTC.